Presented here are 29 T cell receptor beta chains from one specimen sequenced in a study of T cell repertoires in cytomegalovirus infection (dated by TCRdb to the late 2010s). Explained via the paper, the treatment or condition label denotes: in vitro stimulation with specific CMV peptide epitopes to enrich CMV-specific T cells. Sequencing was carried out with an Illumina HiSeq 1500. Starting from the raw public reads, TCRdb applied fastp trimming at Q25, assembled clones with MiXCR and retained in-frame beta chains. Every entry covers one CDR3 protein and lists the most common genes and DNA from its rows. The sample includes fewer than 350,000 distinct CDR3 sequences, with almost 30% observed a single time. 20% of the sample is held by the ten biggest clonotypes. No antigen has been assigned to these receptors. This specimen consisted of cultured PBMCs, obtained from culture after CMV antigen stimulation. The receptors originated from a human donor in good health (CMV status not recorded). Some clones in this sample may be carry-over from other donors' samples.

This clonotype was observed a single time. The gene calls are TRBV10-3 and TRBJ2-5, with a tentative D call TRBD2 (7 bases). The germline V and J ends were trimmed by 6 bases and 5 bases, with 19 bases remaining between them. The germline V gene encodes CDR1 ENHRY and CDR2 SYGVKD. This CDR3 has 15 residues. CDR3 sequence: CAIRGGARGVETQYF. CDR3 nucleotides: TGTGCCATCAGGGGGGGGGCGCGAGGCGTGGAGACCCAGTACTTC.

V gene TRBV6-5 combines with J gene TRBJ1-1, with D unclear. Trimming cost V 7 bases and J 2 bases, with 11 bases left between them. This CDR3 is 13 amino acids long. Germline lookup yields CDR1 MNHEY and CDR2 SVGAGI. CDR3 sequence: CASTSTLNTEAFF. DNA for the CDR3: TGTGCCAGCACCTCAACCCTAAACACTGAAGCTTTCTTT.

This chain uses TRBV20-1 with TRBJ1-5, with 7 bases lining up with TRBD1. The CDR3 is 14 residues long. Germline loops: CDR1 DFQATT, CDR2 SNEGSKA (reference sequence). Trimming removed 0 bases from V and 6 bases from J; junction bases left unmatched: 5. CDR3 nucleotide sequence: TGCAGTGCTAGAGAAACAGGGGAAGTTCAGCCCCAGCATTTT. Translated: CSARETGEVQPQHF.

This chain links TRBV6-5 with TRBJ1-5; D is undetermined. With 3 bases removed from V and 0 bases from J, the gap between germline ends came to 9 bases. The V gene's germline CDR1 is MNHEY and CDR2 SVGAGI. The CDR3 sequence is 15 residues long. The CDR3: CASSYFSGSNQPQHF. The DNA for the CDR3 is TGTGCCAGCAGTTATTTTTCCGGTAGCAATCAGCCCCAGCATTTT.

This clonotype was seen a handful of times. The V and J genes are TRBV7-6 and TRBJ2-1; 9 bases are shared with TRBD2. The CDR3 is made up of 15 amino acids. Trimming removed 1 base from V and 10 bases from J; junction bases left unmatched: 8. Germline V CDR1 and CDR2: SGHVS, FNYEAQ. CDR3 sequence reads: CASSLGGLASEEQFF. The DNA for the CDR3 is TGTGCCAGCAGCTTAGGGGGACTAGCATCGGAGGAGCAGTTCTTC. The entire variable domain, with the rest obtained from reference TRBV7-6 and TRBJ2-1, is as follows: GAGVSQSPRYKVTKRGQDVALRCDPISGHVSLYWYRQALGQGPEFLTYFNYEAQQDKSGLPNDRFSAERPEGSISTLTIQRTEQRDSAMYRCASSLGGLASEEQFFGPGTRLTVL.

The chain links TRBV2 to TRBJ2-3; 8 nucleotides align to TRBD1. This CDR3 has 16 amino acids. Germline trimming cut 6 bases from V and 8 bases from J; bases unmatched to any gene: 16. The germline gives CDR1 SNHLY, CDR2 FYNNEI. CDR3 DNA: TGTGCCAGCAGCGACCGACAGGGGACGGGCGACATTACGCAGTATTTT. Amino acid sequence: CASSDRQGTGDITQYF. Complete variable domain (other parts from reference TRBV2 and TRBJ2-3): EPEVTQTPSHQVTQMGQEVILRCVPISNHLYFYWYRQILGQKVEFLVSFYNNEISEKSEIFDDQFSVERPDGSNFTLKIRSTKLEDSAMYFCASSDRQGTGDITQYFGPGTRLTVL.

This chain connects TRBV28 to TRBJ2-2; D gene unclear. V lost 4 bases, J lost 4 bases, and 10 bases lay in between. The CDR3 sequence is 14 residues long. In germline, CDR1 is MDHEN, CDR2 SYDVKM. The CDR3 reads CASSSELLTGELFF. In DNA, the CDR3 is TGTGCCAGCAGTTCCGAGCTGCTCACCGGGGAGCTGTTTTTT.

This clonotype was found many times. The rearrangement uses TRBV12-3 or TRBV12-4 and TRBJ2-1; 7 nucleotides align to TRBD1. The CDR3 is 13 residues long. The V gene end was trimmed by 5 bases and the J gene end by 4 bases; junction bases not matched to a gene: 2. CDR3: CASSGTVYNEQFF. CDR3 in DNA: TGTGCCAGCAGTGGGACAGTATACAATGAGCAGTTCTTC.

Only one count was recorded for this clonotype. This sequence joins TRBV11-1 and TRBJ1-4; unclear D gene. In germline, CDR1 is SGHAT, CDR2 FQDESV (reference sequence). The germline V and J ends were trimmed by 5 bases and 1 base, with 11 bases remaining between them. The CDR3 has 15 residues. The DNA of the CDR3 is TGTGCCAGCAGCCGGGGAGCGCTAACTAATGAAAAACTGTTTTTT. Translating gives CASSRGALTNEKLFF.

This clonotype was found a few times. The chain joins TRBV24-1 to TRBJ2-1; 9 positions agree with TRBD2. With V trimmed by 5 bases and J by 6 bases, 7 bases remained unmatched. This CDR3 spans 15 amino acids. Germline V gene lookup returns CDR1 KGHDR and CDR2 SFDVKD. The CDR3 sequence: CATSGTREGGNEQFF. The CDR3 coding sequence is TGTGCCACCAGTGGAACGCGGGAGGGTGGCAATGAGCAGTTCTTC.

The V and J genes are TRBV7-6 and TRBJ2-7, with TRBD2 matching over 7 bases. The CDR3 loop spans 15 amino acids. V gave up 3 bases and J gave up 1 base; unmatched junction bases: 6. CDR1 SGHVS and CDR2 FNYEAQ come from the germline V gene. CDR3 sequence reads: CASSFGKAGSYEQYF. The CDR3 region has the DNA TGTGCCAGCAGCTTCGGTAAAGCGGGGTCCTACGAGCAGTACTTC.

V gene TRBV18 combines with J gene TRBJ1-6; maybe TRBD1 (5 bases). This CDR3 contains 14 residues. Deletions cut 3 bases from V and 7 bases from J, with 10 bases between. The germline V gene has CDR1 KGHSH and CDR2 LQKENI. The CDR3, as DNA: TGTGCCAGCTCACCGGGACCGTCGAATTCACCCCTCCACTTT. This codes for CASSPGPSNSPLHF.

This clonotype was seen once. This rearrangement joins TRBV7-6 to TRBJ1-1, with 10 nucleotides matching TRBD1. The length of the CDR3 is 14 residues. With V trimmed by 5 bases and J by 7 bases, 7 bases remained unmatched. From germline, CDR1 is SGHVS and CDR2 FNYEAQ. CDR3 nucleotides: TGTGCCAGCAGCGCCCGGGACAGGGGCGTTGAAGCTTTCTTT. Residues: CASSARDRGVEAFF.

This clonotype was counted many times. The rearrangement links TRBV6-1 to TRBJ1-4; 10 bases agree with TRBD1. Germline loops: CDR1 MNHNS, CDR2 SASEGT. Trimming took 10 bases from V and 3 from J; bases not matched to a gene: 11. CDR3 length: 16 residues. CDR3 nucleotides: TGTGCCATCGCTCCGGGACAGGGGCCGTCTAATGAAAAACTGTTTTTT. This encodes CAIAPGQGPSNEKLFF.

The chain couples TRBV20-1 to TRBJ2-1, with 9 bases matching TRBD1. CDR1 is DFQATT and CDR2 is SNEGSKA in the germline V gene (reference sequence). Germline trimming cut 3 bases from V and 8 bases from J; bases unmatched to any gene: 8. This CDR3 has 14 amino acids. CDR3 loop: CSASGQGRIDEQFF. The CDR3 DNA reads as TGCAGTGCTAGCGGACAGGGGAGAATCGATGAGCAGTTCTTC.

This clonotype turned up a few times. This chain joins TRBV5-4 and TRBJ2-5; D is unclear. V was pared by 4 bases and J by 5 bases, with 18 bases between. The CDR3 contains 15 residues. The germline V gene has CDR1 SGHNT and CDR2 YYREEE (reference sequence). In DNA form, the CDR3 reads TGTGCCAGCAGCCCCCGGTACGGCAGAGTGGAGACCCAGTACTTC. This gives the protein CASSPRYGRVETQYF.

This clonotype was recorded at least ten times. The chain joins TRBV11-2 to TRBJ2-3; 8 positions match TRBD2. J lost 3 bases, V lost 1 base, and 9 bases had no gene match. Germline V gene lookup returns CDR1 SGHAT and CDR2 FQNNGV. The CDR3 spans 17 residues. The CDR3 sequence is CASSLVSLLAETDTQYF. In DNA, the CDR3 is TGTGCCAGCAGCTTAGTGAGCTTACTAGCGGAAACAGATACGCAGTATTTT. The entire variable domain, with the rest obtained from reference TRBV11-2 and TRBJ2-3, is as follows: EAGVAQSPRYKIIEKRQSVAFWCNPISGHATLYWYQQILGQGPKLLIQFQNNGVVDDSQLPKDRFSAERLKGVDSTLKIQPAKLEDSAVYLCASSLVSLLAETDTQYFGPGTRLTVL.

This clonotype was counted only a few times. This chain links TRBV27 with TRBJ2-3, with TRBD2 identical over 8 bases. J was trimmed by 5 bases and V by 5 bases; bases with no gene match: 9. CDR3 length: 15 residues. Germline loops: CDR1 MNHEY, CDR2 SMNVEV (reference sequence). The chain's CDR3 is CASSPRRGVRDTQYF. The CDR3 region has the DNA TGTGCCAGCAGTCCTCGGCGGGGGGTCAGAGATACGCAGTATTTT.

This sequence joins TRBV7-2 and TRBJ2-4; D remains ambiguous. V was shortened by 5 bases and J by 3 bases, with 2 bases between the two germline ends. This CDR3 contains 11 residues. From germline, CDR1 is SGHTA and CDR2 FQGNSA. Here the CDR3 reads CASSLKNIQYF. The DNA of the CDR3 is TGTGCCAGCAGCCTCAAAAACATTCAGTACTTC.

This clonotype was observed a few times. The chain uses TRBV12-3 or TRBV12-4 and TRBJ2-1; 10 bases align to TRBD2. The V segment lost 7 bases and the J segment 6 bases; nucleotides outside the gene matches: 12. CDR3 length equals 16 residues. The CDR3 sequence: CASTRGSGGPSNEQFF. In DNA form, the CDR3 reads TGTGCCAGCACCCGAGGTAGCGGGGGGCCGAGCAATGAGCAGTTCTTC.

The V gene is TRBV6-1, the J gene TRBJ1-5; D unresolved. Germline V gene data show CDR1 as MNHNS and CDR2 as SASEGT. This CDR3 region has 12 residues. V dropped 0 bases and J dropped 4 bases, with 1 base sitting between them. The DNA of the CDR3 is TGTGCCAGCAGTGAAGCTAATCAGCCCCAGCATTTT. Residues: CASSEANQPQHF.

The J gene is TRBJ2-1, the V gene TRBV10-3, with 10 bases lining up with TRBD1. The V gene end was trimmed by 11 bases and the J gene end by 8 bases; junction bases not matched to a gene: 15. The CDR3 length is 15 residues. Germline loops: CDR1 ENHRY, CDR2 SYGVKD. Here the CDR3 reads CASNSGQGSFDEQFF. The DNA for the CDR3 is TGTGCCTCAAACTCGGGACAGGGGTCGTTCGATGAGCAGTTCTTC.

This clonotype occurred a few times. This chain links TRBV5-4 with TRBJ1-2, with a tentative D call TRBD1 (5 bases). The CDR3 spans 14 residues. V lost 4 bases and J 6 bases, leaving 16 bases between the germline ends. CDR1 and CDR2 from the germline V gene are SGHNT and YYREEE (reference sequence). The CDR3 DNA is TGTGCCAGCAGCCCAGTCGCGGGGCTCGATGGCTACACCTTC. Translating gives CASSPVAGLDGYTF.

This clonotype was observed many times. J is TRBJ1-5 and V is TRBV12-3 or TRBV12-4, with D tentatively TRBD1 (5 bases). The length of the CDR3 is 13 residues. V was clipped by 5 bases and J by 6 bases, with 11 bases between them. CDR3 bases: TGTGCCAGCAGTCTTACAGGCGGTCAGCCCCAGCATTTT. This codes for CASSLTGGQPQHF.

The rearrangement links TRBV7-9 to TRBJ2-1; D call uncertain. This CDR3 region has 15 residues. Germline-derived CDR1 and CDR2 are SEHNR and FQNEAQ (reference sequence). V was trimmed by 1 base and J by 5 bases, leaving 12 bases between them. This CDR3 reads CASSLGVAENNEQFF. CDR3 nucleotide sequence: TGTGCCAGCAGCTTAGGAGTGGCAGAAAACAATGAGCAGTTCTTC.

This clonotype was detected many times. The V and J genes are TRBV12-3 or TRBV12-4 and TRBJ1-1, with D tentatively TRBD1 (5 bases). The CDR3 extends over 14 amino acids. Trimming removed 4 bases at V and 1 base at J, with 10 bases between. CDR3 in amino acids: CASSWGNQNTEAFF. Here the CDR3 DNA reads TGTGCCAGCAGTTGGGGGAACCAGAACACTGAAGCTTTCTTT.

This clonotype has only a few counts. The rearrangement links TRBV3-1 to TRBJ2-2; D possibly corresponds to TRBD1 (6 bases). Germline V CDR1 and CDR2: LGHDT, YNNKEL (reference sequence). V lost 1 base and J lost 4, with 10 bases in between. The length of the CDR3 is 15 residues. CDR3 coding DNA: TGTGCCAGCAGCCAAGTCTGGGACATCACCGGGGAGCTGTTTTTT. Translating gives CASSQVWDITGELFF.

This clonotype was counted between two and nine times. This chain uses TRBV11-2 with TRBJ2-7; TRBD2 matches 12 bases. Germline V lookup: CDR1 SGHAT, CDR2 FQNNGV. Trimming took 4 bases from V and 1 from J; bases not matched to a gene: 5. This CDR3 comprises 16 residues. Written as DNA, the CDR3 is TGTGCCAGCAGCTCAGCTAGCGGGAGGGGGTCCTACGAGCAGTACTTC. Translated, it gives CASSSASGRGSYEQYF.

This clonotype came up many times. This rearrangement joins TRBV11-2 to TRBJ2-1; 8 nucleotides match TRBD2. J gave up 5 bases and V 1 base, and 10 bases lay outside the gene matches. Germline V gene data show CDR1 as SGHAT and CDR2 as FQNNGV. The length of the CDR3 is 17 residues. The CDR3 DNA sequence: TGTGCCAGCAGCTTAGTCCCATCTAGCGGGTTGAACAATGAGCAGTTCTTC. Its translation: CASSLVPSSGLNNEQFF.